The 19 T cell receptor beta chains in this list originate from one sample, sequenced in a study of cytomegalovirus exposure and HLA in healthy donors. The PCR contained 60 Vbeta and 13 Jbeta primers. Profiled with immunoSEQ multiplex PCR; TCRdb holds only in-frame clones, not every one. The table lists approximately 120,000 clones. Sequenced sample: PBMCs. These receptors were taken from a young man in good health and CMV-seronegative.

The V and J genes are TRBV19 and TRBJ2-1; 9 bases agree with TRBD2. Germline-derived CDR1 and CDR2 are LNHDA and SQIVND (reference sequence). CDR3 size: 21 residues. The trim removed 8 bases at V and 6 bases at J, leaving 29 bases unmatched. As DNA, the CDR3 is TGTGCCAGTGCCGGGGTGGGTGCTAGCGGGAATCCACCGAAACGGGGCAATGAGCAGTTCTTC. Translated: CASAGVGASGNPPKRGNEQFF.

The rearrangement uses TRBV5-1 and TRBJ1-2; D may be TRBD1 (5 bases). With 8 bases removed from V and 5 bases from J, the gap between germline ends came to 25 bases. Germline-derived CDR1 and CDR2 are SGHRS and YFSETQ. This CDR3 region has 16 residues. The CDR3 sequence is CASRFGGIQLGYGYTF. For the CDR3, the DNA is TGCGCCAGTCGGTTTGGGGGGATACAACTTGGTTATGGCTACACCTTC.

The J gene is TRBJ2-7, the V gene TRBV5-6; 13 positions agree with TRBD2. Germline assignment: CDR1 SGHDT and CDR2 YYEEEE. CDR3 size: 17 residues. After removal of 6 bases from V and 6 bases from J, the junction contained 15 bases not matched to a gene. The CDR3: CASNTQLAGGRPIEQYF. DNA for the CDR3: TGTGCCAGCAACACCCAACTAGCGGGAGGGAGGCCGATCGAGCAGTACTTC. The full variable domain, its missing parts supplied by reference TRBV5-6 and TRBJ2-7, is DAGVTQSPTHLIKTRGQQVTLRCSPKSGHDTVSWYQQALGQGPQFIFQYYEEEERQRGNFPDRFSGHQFPNYSSELNVNALLLGDSALYLCASNTQLAGGRPIEQYFGPGTRLTVT.

The gene calls are TRBV5-1 and TRBJ2-4; D is unresolved. V lost 5 bases and J 0 bases, leaving 9 bases between the germline ends. CDR1 is SGHRS and CDR2 is YFSETQ in the germline V gene. The CDR3 spans 14 residues. CDR3 loop: CASSQDKAKNIQYF. The CDR3 DNA reads as TGCGCCAGCAGTCAAGACAAAGCCAAAAACATTCAGTACTTC.

V is TRBV7-9 and J is TRBJ1-4; the match to TRBD1 covers 7 bases. CDR1 and CDR2 from the germline V gene are SEHNR and FQNEAQ (reference sequence). The CDR3 covers 15 residues. With 5 bases clipped from V and 4 bases from J, the junction kept 7 bases outside the gene matches. CDR3 sequence (DNA): TGTGCCAGCAGCCCCGGACAGGCCTATAATGAAAAACTGTTTTTT. It codes for CASSPGQAYNEKLFF.

This sequence joins TRBV11-2 and TRBJ2-7, with TRBD2 identical over 7 bases. The length of the CDR3 is 14 residues. The germline CDR1 and CDR2 sequences are SGHAT and FQNNGV. With 6 bases clipped from V and 4 bases from J, the junction kept 9 bases outside the gene matches. DNA for the CDR3: TGTGCCAGCAGTTCCCCTGGGGGGGTTTACGAGCAGTACTTC. Its translation is CASSSPGGVYEQYF. The full variable domain, with the rest looked up from reference TRBV11-2 and TRBJ2-7, is EAGVAQSPRYKIIEKRQSVAFWCNPISGHATLYWYQQILGQGPKLLIQFQNNGVVDDSQLPKDRFSAERLKGVDSTLKIQPAKLEDSAVYLCASSSPGGVYEQYFGPGTRLTVT.

The chain uses TRBV4-3 and TRBJ2-2; tentatively, D is TRBD2 (7 bases). The CDR3 consists of 18 residues. V lost 2 bases to trimming and J lost 1 base, with 17 bases between them. Germline V gene data show CDR1 as LGHNA and CDR2 as YSLEER. CDR3 DNA sequence: TGCGCCAGCAGCCAAAGGGGGGGAGGGGATGGGAACACCGGGGAGCTGTTTTTT. Its protein product is CASSQRGGGDGNTGELFF.

This chain joins TRBV7-3 and TRBJ2-2, with D uncertain. The V end was cut by 5 bases, the J end by 1 base, with 14 bases between. This CDR3 spans 16 amino acids. Germline values: CDR1 SGHTA, CDR2 FQGTGA. The DNA for the CDR3 is TGTGCCAGCAGCCTAAAGTCGGCAGGGAACACCGGGGAGCTGTTTTTT. Protein sequence: CASSLKSAGNTGELFF.

This chain joins TRBV9 and TRBJ2-1; D may be TRBD2 (6 bases). CDR3 length equals 15 residues. V lost 3 bases to trimming and J lost 0 bases, with 10 bases between them. Germline CDR1 is SGDLS and CDR2 is YYNGEE. The CDR3 spells CASSGSGLSYNEQFF. The CDR3 DNA is TGTGCCAGCAGCGGAAGCGGGCTCTCCTACAATGAGCAGTTCTTC.

This rearrangement joins TRBV30 to TRBJ1-4, with 11 positions matching TRBD1. The CDR3 extends over 16 amino acids. J was trimmed by 3 bases and V by 3 bases; bases with no gene match: 6. CDR1 and CDR2 (germline): GTSNPN, SVGIG (reference sequence). CDR3 DNA sequence: TGTGCCTGGAGGGCCCGGGACAGGGGGTCTAATGAAAAACTGTTTTTT. Translating it yields CAWRARDRGSNEKLFF.

The chain carries TRBV4-2 and TRBJ1-4, with TRBD1 identical over 10 bases. From germline, CDR1 is LGHNA and CDR2 YNFKEQ. V shed 0 bases and J 6 bases; nucleotides not matched to a gene: 1. The CDR3 loop spans 15 amino acids. The CDR3 sequence: CASSQDGTGDEKLFF. In nucleotides, the CDR3 is TGTGCCAGCAGCCAAGACGGGACAGGGGATGAAAAACTGTTTTTT.

The rearrangement links TRBV7-9 to TRBJ1-6, with D tentatively TRBD1 (5 bases). Trimming cost V 1 base and J 6 bases, with 10 bases left between them. Germline CDR1 reads SEHNR; CDR2 reads FQNEAQ (reference sequence). The CDR3 is made up of 15 amino acids. CDR3: CASSLGQMSNSPLHF. For the CDR3, the DNA is TGTGCCAGCAGCTTAGGACAGATGAGTAATTCACCCCTCCACTTT.

The chain is built from TRBV7-9 and TRBJ2-4; 13 nucleotides agree with TRBD2. The ends lost 3 bases at V and 1 base at J; junction bases unmatched: 3. Per the germline V gene, CDR1 is SEHNR and CDR2 is FQNEAQ (reference sequence). The CDR3 contains 17 residues. Here the CDR3 DNA reads TGTGCCAGCAGCTTCGGGACTAGCGGGATCGCCAAAAACATTCAGTACTTC. Translating it yields CASSFGTSGIAKNIQYF.

The J gene is TRBJ1-4, the V gene TRBV6-5, with D perhaps TRBD1 (6 bases). Trimming left V 6 bases short and J 1 base short, with 12 bases between. Germline CDR1 and CDR2: MNHEY and SVGAGI. CDR3 size: 15 residues. The CDR3 protein is CASRRTALTNEKLFF. CDR3 sequence (DNA): TGTGCCAGCAGGCGGACAGCCCTAACTAATGAAAAACTGTTTTTT.

The chain couples TRBV4-1 to TRBJ1-4; TRBD1 might be the D (6 bases). The CDR3 has 18 residues. Trimming stripped 1 base from V and 4 bases from J, with 19 bases between. Germline values: CDR1 MGHRA, CDR2 YSYEKL. The CDR3 reads CASSQGRQVVSGNEKLFF. The CDR3 bases are TGCGCCAGCAGCCAAGGGAGACAGGTTGTTAGTGGTAATGAAAAACTGTTTTTT.

The rearrangement links TRBV7-2 to TRBJ2-1, with 7 bases matching TRBD1. V was pared by 1 base and J by 3 bases, with 12 bases of the junction left unmatched. Germline V gene sequence: CDR1 SGHTA, CDR2 FQGNSA. This CDR3 is 18 amino acids long. CDR3 residues: CASSLVLGDRAYYNEQFF. The CDR3 DNA reads as TGTGCCAGCAGCTTAGTATTGGGTGACAGGGCCTACTACAATGAGCAGTTCTTC. Using reference TRBV7-2 and TRBJ2-1 for the parts outside the CDR3, the full variable domain is GAGVSQSPSNKVTEKGKDVELRCDPISGHTALYWYRQSLGQGLEFLIYFQGNSAPDKSGLPSDRFSAERTGGSVSTLTIQRTQQEDSAVYLCASSLVLGDRAYYNEQFFGPGTRLTVL.

This chain joins TRBV25-1 and TRBJ1-1; D not certain. Trimming took off 5 bases at V and 1 base at J, with 5 bases between the two ends. Germline loops: CDR1 MGHDK, CDR2 SYGVNS. The CDR3 totals 12 residues. CDR3 in amino acids: CASSTENTEAFF. In DNA form, the CDR3 reads TGTGCCAGCAGTACAGAGAACACTGAAGCTTTCTTT.

The V gene is TRBV12-5, the J gene TRBJ2-3; the D gene is possibly TRBD2 (5 bases). Germline loops: CDR1 LGHNT, CDR2 FRNRAP. This CDR3 has 15 amino acids. V was shortened by 4 bases and J by 2 bases, with 13 bases between the two germline ends. CDR3 residues: CASGSSEALTDTQYF. The CDR3 DNA follows: TGTGCTAGTGGTTCGTCGGAGGCCCTCACAGATACGCAGTATTTT.

The J gene is TRBJ2-2, the V gene TRBV18, with a tentative D call TRBD1 (7 bases). With 2 bases removed from V and 4 bases from J, the gap between germline ends came to 14 bases. In germline, CDR1 is KGHSH, CDR2 LQKENI. This CDR3 is built from 16 residues. The CDR3 DNA follows: TGTGCCAGCTCACCAAGGAGGGGGCCGGGCACCGGGGAGCTGTTTTTT. The encoded protein is CASSPRRGPGTGELFF.